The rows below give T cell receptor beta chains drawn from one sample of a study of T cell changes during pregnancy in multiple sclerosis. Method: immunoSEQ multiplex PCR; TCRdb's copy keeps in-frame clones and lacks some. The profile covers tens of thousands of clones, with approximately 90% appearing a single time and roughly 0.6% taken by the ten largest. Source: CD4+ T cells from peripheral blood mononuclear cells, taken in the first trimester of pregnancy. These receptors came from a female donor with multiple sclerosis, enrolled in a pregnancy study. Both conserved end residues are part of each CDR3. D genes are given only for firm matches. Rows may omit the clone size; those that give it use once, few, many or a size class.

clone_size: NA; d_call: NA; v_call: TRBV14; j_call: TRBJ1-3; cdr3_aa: CASSQDWGLRSGNTIYF; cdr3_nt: TGTGCCAGCAGCCAAGATTGGGGGCTGCGCTCTGGAAACACCATATATTTT
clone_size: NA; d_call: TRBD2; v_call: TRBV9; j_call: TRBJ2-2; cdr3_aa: CASSVGWGGGRDPNTGELFF; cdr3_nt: TGTGCCAGCAGCGTAGGTTGGGGAGGCGGGAGGGATCCGAACACCGGGGAGCTGTTTTTT
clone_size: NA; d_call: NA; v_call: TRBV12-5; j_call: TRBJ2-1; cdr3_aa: CASGPPGLTYNEQFF; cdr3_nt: TGTGCTAGTGGCCCCCCAGGGCTGACCTACAATGAGCAGTTCTTC
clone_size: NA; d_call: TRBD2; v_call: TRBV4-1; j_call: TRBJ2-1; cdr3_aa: CASSFAGAGGPLGNEQFF; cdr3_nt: TGCGCCAGCAGCTTCGCCGGGGCGGGGGGGCCTTTAGGTAATGAGCAGTTCTTC
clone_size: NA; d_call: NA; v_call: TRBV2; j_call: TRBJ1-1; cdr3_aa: CASSEALVTVTEAFF; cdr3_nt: TGTGCCAGCAGTGAAGCGCTTGTGACAGTAACTGAAGCTTTCTTT
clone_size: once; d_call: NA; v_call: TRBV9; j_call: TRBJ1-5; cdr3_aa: CASSVNGEGQPQHF; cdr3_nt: TGTGCCAGCAGCGTCAACGGGGAGGGTCAGCCCCAGCATTTT
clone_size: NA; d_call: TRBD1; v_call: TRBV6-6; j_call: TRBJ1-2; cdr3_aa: CASSYLGQDANYGYTF; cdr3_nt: TGTGCCAGCAGTTACCTCGGACAGGACGCTAACTATGGCTACACCTTC
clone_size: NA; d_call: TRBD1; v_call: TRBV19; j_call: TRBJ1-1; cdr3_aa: CASNQPRDRVSDTEAFF; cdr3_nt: TGTGCCAGTAATCAACCCCGGGACAGGGTATCGGACACTGAAGCTTTCTTT
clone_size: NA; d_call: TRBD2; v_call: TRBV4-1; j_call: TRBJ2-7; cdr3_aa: CASSQISGRLFYEQYF; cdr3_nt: TGCGCCAGCAGCCAAATTAGCGGGAGATTGTTTTACGAGCAGTACTTC
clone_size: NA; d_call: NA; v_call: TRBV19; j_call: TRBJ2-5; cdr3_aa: CASSPRGGETQYF; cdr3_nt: TGTGCCAGTAGTCCCAGGGGTGGAGAGACCCAGTACTTC
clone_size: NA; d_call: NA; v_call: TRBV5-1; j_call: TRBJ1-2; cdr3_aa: CASRLDFYGYTF; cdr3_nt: TGCGCCAGCAGATTGGACTTTTATGGCTACACCTTC
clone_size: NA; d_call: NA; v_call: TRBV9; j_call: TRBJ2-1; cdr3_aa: CASSSQVGLNEQFF; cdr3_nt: TGTGCCAGCAGCTCCCAGGTCGGCCTCAATGAGCAGTTCTTC
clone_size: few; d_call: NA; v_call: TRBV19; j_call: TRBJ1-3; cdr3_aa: CASSIAQPSGNTIYF; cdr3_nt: TGTGCCAGTAGTATAGCACAGCCGTCTGGAAACACCATATATTTT
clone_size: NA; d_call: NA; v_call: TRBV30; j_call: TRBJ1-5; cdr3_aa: CAWSGEMGNQPQHF; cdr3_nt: TGTGCCTGGAGTGGTGAGATGGGCAATCAGCCCCAGCATTTT
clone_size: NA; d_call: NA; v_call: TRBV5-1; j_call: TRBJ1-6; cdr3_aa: CASSLRQYNSPLHF; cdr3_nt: TGCGCCAGCAGCTTACGACAGTATAATTCACCCCTCCACTTT
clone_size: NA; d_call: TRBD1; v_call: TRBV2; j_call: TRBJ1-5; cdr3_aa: CASRVTGGSGQPQHF; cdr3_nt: TGTGCCAGCAGGGTTACAGGGGGCTCCGGTCAGCCCCAGCATTTT
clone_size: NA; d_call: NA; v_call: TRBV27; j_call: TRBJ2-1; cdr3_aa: CASRRPTGATNEQFF; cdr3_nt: TGTGCCAGCCGCCGACCGACAGGAGCCACCAATGAGCAGTTCTTC
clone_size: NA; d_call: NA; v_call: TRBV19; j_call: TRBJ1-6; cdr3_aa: CASSMLAASSPLHF; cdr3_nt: TGTGCCAGTAGTATGTTGGCCGCCAGTTCACCCCTCCACTTT
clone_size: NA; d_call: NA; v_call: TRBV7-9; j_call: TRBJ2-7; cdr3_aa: CASSLVGGERYEQYF; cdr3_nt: TGTGCCAGCAGCTTAGTGGGGGGAGAGCGCTACGAGCAGTACTTC
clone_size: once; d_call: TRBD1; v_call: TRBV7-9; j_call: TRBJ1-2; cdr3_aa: CASSFPGQGYGYTF; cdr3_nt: TGTGCCAGCAGCTTCCCGGGACAGGGGTATGGCTACACCTTC
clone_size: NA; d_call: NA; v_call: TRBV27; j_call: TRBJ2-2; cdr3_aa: CASSLLAGRTGELFF; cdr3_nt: TGTGCCAGCAGTTTATTGGCGGGTCGGACCGGGGAGCTGTTTTTT
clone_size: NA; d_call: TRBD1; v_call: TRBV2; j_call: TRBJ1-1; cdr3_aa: CATTGTGGGGTEAFF; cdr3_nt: TGTGCCACCACAGGGACAGGGGGAGGGGGCACTGAAGCTTTCTTT
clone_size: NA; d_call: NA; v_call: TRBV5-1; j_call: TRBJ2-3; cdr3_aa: CASSLAVAGTDTQYF; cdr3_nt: TGCGCCAGCAGCTTGGCGGTGGCGGGGACAGATACGCAGTATTTT
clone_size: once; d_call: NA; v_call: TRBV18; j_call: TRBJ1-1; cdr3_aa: CASSPRTSGGTEAFF; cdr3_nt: TGTGCCAGCTCACCCCGGACTTCCGGGGGGACTGAAGCTTTCTTT
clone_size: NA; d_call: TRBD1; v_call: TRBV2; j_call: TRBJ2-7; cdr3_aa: CATNVGTGLRSSYEQYF; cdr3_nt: TGTGCCACAAACGTTGGGACAGGCCTGCGGAGCTCCTACGAGCAGTACTTC
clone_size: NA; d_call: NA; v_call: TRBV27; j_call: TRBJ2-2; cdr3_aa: CASSFTRNTGELFF; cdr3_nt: TGTGCCAGCAGTTTTACTAGAAACACCGGGGAGCTGTTTTTT
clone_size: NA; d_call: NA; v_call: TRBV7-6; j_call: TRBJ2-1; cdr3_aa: CASSLTGNNEQFF; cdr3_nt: TGTGCCAGCAGCTTAACGGGGAACAATGAGCAGTTCTTC
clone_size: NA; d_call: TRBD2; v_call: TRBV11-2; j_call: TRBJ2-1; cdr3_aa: CASSLWPDRLADEQFF; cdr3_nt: TGTGCCAGCAGCTTATGGCCCGACAGACTAGCAGATGAGCAGTTCTTC
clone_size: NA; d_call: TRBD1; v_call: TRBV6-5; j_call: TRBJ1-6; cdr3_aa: CASSRTGDSPLHF; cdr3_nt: TGTGCCAGCAGTCGGACAGGGGATTCACCCCTCCACTTT
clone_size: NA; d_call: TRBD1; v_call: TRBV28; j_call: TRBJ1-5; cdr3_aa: CASSLGDRPNQPQHF; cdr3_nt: TGTGCCAGCAGTTTGGGGGACAGACCCAATCAGCCCCAGCATTTT
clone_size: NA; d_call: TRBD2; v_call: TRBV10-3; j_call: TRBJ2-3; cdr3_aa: CAISESSGGPSTDTQYF; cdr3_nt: TGTGCCATCAGTGAGTCAAGCGGGGGCCCGAGCACAGATACGCAGTATTTT
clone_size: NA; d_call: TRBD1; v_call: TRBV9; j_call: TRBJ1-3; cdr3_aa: CASSTLDAPTGGTGNTIYF; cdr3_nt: TGTGCCAGCAGCACCCTTGACGCCCCTACAGGGGGCACGGGAAACACCATATATTTT
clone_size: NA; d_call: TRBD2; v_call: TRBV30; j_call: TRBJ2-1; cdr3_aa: CAWSVELAGRDEQFF; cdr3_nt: TGTGCCTGGAGTGTAGAACTAGCGGGGCGGGATGAGCAGTTCTTC
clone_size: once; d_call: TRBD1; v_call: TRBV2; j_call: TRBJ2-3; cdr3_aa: CASSVGQYTDTQYF; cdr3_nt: TGTGCCAGCAGTGTGGGACAGTACACAGATACGCAGTATTTT
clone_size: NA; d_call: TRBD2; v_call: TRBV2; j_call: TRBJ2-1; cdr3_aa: CASSALLWTSADNEQFF; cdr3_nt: TGTGCCAGCAGTGCCCTTCTCTGGACTAGCGCGGACAATGAGCAGTTCTTC
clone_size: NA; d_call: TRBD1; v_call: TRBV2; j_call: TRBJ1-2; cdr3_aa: CASGQDRVGGYTF; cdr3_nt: TGTGCCAGCGGGCAAGACAGGGTGGGTGGCTACACCTTC
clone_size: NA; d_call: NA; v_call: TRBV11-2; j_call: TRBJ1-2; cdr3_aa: CASSSLRYSDGYTF; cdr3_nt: TGTGCCAGCAGCTCCTTACGGTACTCGGATGGCTACACCTTC
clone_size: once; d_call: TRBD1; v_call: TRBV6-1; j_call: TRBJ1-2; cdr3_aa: CASSVAGTGGYTF; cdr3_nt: TGTGCCAGCAGTGTCGCAGGGACAGGAGGCTACACCTTC
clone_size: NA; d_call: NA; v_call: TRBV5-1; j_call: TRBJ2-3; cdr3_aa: CASRVWENTDTQYF; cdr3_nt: TGCGCCAGCAGGGTGTGGGAGAACACAGATACGCAGTATTTT
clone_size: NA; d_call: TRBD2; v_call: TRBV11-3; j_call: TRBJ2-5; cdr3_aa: CASSQGLAGGRETQYF; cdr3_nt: TGTGCCAGCAGCCAGGGACTAGCGGGGGGAAGAGAGACCCAGTACTTC
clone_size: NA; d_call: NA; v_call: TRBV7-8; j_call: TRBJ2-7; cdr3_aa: CASSLGLGYEQYF; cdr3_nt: TGTGCCAGCAGCTTAGGACTAGGGTACGAGCAGTACTTC
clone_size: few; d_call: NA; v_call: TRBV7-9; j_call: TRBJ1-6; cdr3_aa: CASSLTDTTPLHF; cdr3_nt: TGTGCCAGCAGCTTAACGGACACTACACCCCTCCACTTT
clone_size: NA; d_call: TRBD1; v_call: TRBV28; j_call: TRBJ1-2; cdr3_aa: CASSSQPPGQGYYGYTF; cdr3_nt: TGTGCCAGCAGTTCCCAACCGCCGGGACAGGGATACTATGGCTACACCTTC
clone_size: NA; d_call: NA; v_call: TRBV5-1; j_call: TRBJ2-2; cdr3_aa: CASNPQAGRNTGELFF; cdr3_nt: TGCGCCAGCAATCCCCAGGCCGGCAGGAACACCGGGGAGCTGTTTTTT
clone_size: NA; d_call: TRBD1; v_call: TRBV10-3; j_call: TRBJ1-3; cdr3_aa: CAISVDRGSSGNTIYF; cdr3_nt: TGTGCCATCAGTGTTGACAGGGGAAGCTCTGGAAACACCATATATTTT